This T cell receptor beta chain comes out of a study of control samples from healthy donors and cancer patients. Sequencing used immunoSEQ multiplex PCR; TCRdb keeps in-frame clones, though not all of them. Among approximately 100,000 clones listed, 90% were seen once. The V end was cut by 4 bases, the J end by 5 bases, with 12 bases between. The germline V gene encodes CDR1 LGHDT and CDR2 YNNKEL (reference sequence). The CDR3 consists of 14 residues. The source of this sequence is a human donor in good health. The donor label of this sample is uncertain. The sequencing input was blood. The chain carries TRBV3-1 (or the pseudogene TRBV3-2) and TRBJ1-5, with D uncertain. The CDR3 loop reads CASSRGWRDQPQHF. DNA of the CDR3: TGTGCCAGCAGCCGAGGCTGGAGGGATCAGCCCCAGCATTTT.